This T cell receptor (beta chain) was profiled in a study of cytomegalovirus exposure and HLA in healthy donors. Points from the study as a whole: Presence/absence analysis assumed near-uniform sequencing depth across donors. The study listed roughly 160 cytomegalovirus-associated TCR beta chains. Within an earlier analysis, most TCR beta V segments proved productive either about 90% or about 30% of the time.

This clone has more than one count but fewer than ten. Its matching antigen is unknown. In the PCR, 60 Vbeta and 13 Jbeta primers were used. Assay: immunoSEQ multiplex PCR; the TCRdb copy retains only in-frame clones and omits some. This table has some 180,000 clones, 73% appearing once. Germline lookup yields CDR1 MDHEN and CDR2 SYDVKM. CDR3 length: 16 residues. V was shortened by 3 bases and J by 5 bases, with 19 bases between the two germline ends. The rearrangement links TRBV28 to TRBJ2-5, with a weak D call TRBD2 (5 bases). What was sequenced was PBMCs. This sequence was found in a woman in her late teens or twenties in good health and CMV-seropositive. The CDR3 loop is CASSFRRTAVRETQYF. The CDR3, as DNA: TGTGCCAGCAGTTTCCGTCGGACTGCCGTGAGGGAGACCCAGTACTTC.